One and the same sample provided the 11 T cell receptor beta chains below, sequenced in a study of blood T cell repertoires in COVID-19 (dated by TCRdb to between 2020 and 2021). Libraries were constructed by the immunoSEQ multiplex PCR assay. The table comes from immuneACCESS by way of TCRdb, which keeps in-frame sequences with V and J called. Part of the clones is missing from these tables; in studies checked, under half for an unresolved V gene and the rest for unknown reasons. Counted in this sample were about 110,000 clones; around four fifths of them appeared once. Of the sample, 16% falls within the top ten clones. The specimen sequenced was peripheral blood. The receptor source for this set is a woman aged 55-75 years with acute or convalescent COVID-19.

This clone came up once. CDR3 in DNA: TGTGCCAGCAGCCACAAGGGGGACAAAAATCAGCCCCAGCATTTT. Protein sequence: CASSHKGDKNQPQHF. The chain joins TRBV21-1 to TRBJ1-5; the tabulated D call, TRBD1, remains unverified against the DNA. TRBV21-1 is given as a pseudogene. This CDR3 has 15 residues.

Only one count was recorded for this clone. The rearrangement links TRBV11-3 to TRBJ2-3; TRBD1 might be the D (8 bases). Trimming removed 4 bases from V and 2 bases from J, with 16 bases in between. This CDR3 is built from 16 residues. Germline assignment: CDR1 SGHNT and CDR2 YENEEA. CDR3 region: CASSSGQGGLTDTQYF. CDR3 DNA: TGTGCCAGCAGCTCAGGACAGGGAGGGCTCACAGATACGCAGTATTTT.

This chain uses TRBV3-1 (or the pseudogene TRBV3-2) with TRBJ2-5; 7 bases match TRBD1. The CDR3 consists of 16 residues. Germline CDR1 LGHDT, CDR2 YNNKEL (reference sequence). Unmatched junction bases numbered 8, after V lost 1 base and J lost 3 bases. CDR3 residues: CASSQVSGTAKETQYF. DNA of the CDR3: TGTGCCAGCAGCCAAGTCAGTGGGACAGCGAAAGAGACCCAGTACTTC.

V and J are TRBV11-1 and TRBJ1-2, with 10 bases fitting TRBD1. The CDR3 extends over 16 amino acids. The germline gives CDR1 SGHAT, CDR2 FQDESV (reference sequence). Trimming removed 1 base from V and 6 bases from J; junction bases left unmatched: 8. CDR3 sequence: CASSLGLPGTGDGYTF. As DNA, the CDR3 is TGTGCCAGCAGCTTAGGACTGCCCGGGACAGGGGATGGCTACACCTTC.

V is TRBV15 and J is TRBJ1-3, with D possibly matching TRBD1 (6 bases). Germline V gene lookup returns CDR1 LNHNV and CDR2 YYDKDF (reference sequence). V shed 3 bases and J shed 4 bases, with 16 bases lying between them. The length of the CDR3 is 16 residues. CDR3 coding DNA: TGTGCCACCAGCAGGGGCACAGGGAATGGAGGAAACACCATATATTTT. Translation: CATSRGTGNGGNTIYF.

V gene TRBV7-9 combines with J gene TRBJ1-2, with D possibly being TRBD1 (5 bases). The CDR3 runs to 18 residues. Trimming pared 5 bases from V and 2 bases from J, leaving 24 bases between. Germline V lookup: CDR1 SEHNR, CDR2 FQNEAQ (reference sequence). CDR3 region: CASSPRGQGGKSNYGYTF. CDR3 coding DNA: TGTGCCAGCAGCCCTAGAGGCCAGGGTGGGAAATCGAACTATGGCTACACCTTC. Drawing the rest from reference TRBV7-9 and TRBJ1-2, the complete variable domain is DTGVSQNPRHKITKRGQNVTFRCDPISEHNRLYWYRQTLGQGPEFLTYFQNEAQLEKSRLLSDRFSAERPKGSFSTLEIQRTEQGDSAMYLCASSPRGQGGKSNYGYTFGSGTRLTVV.

V gene TRBV3-1 (or the pseudogene TRBV3-2) combines with J gene TRBJ2-7, with D perhaps matching TRBD1 (6 bases). With 4 bases removed from V and 5 bases from J, the gap between germline ends came to 12 bases. There are 13 residues in the CDR3. Germline CDR1 and CDR2: LGHDT and YNNKEL (reference sequence). CDR3: CASSPTDRNEQYF. CDR3 bases: TGTGCCAGCAGCCCAACCGACAGGAACGAGCAGTACTTC.

The V and J genes are TRBV28 and TRBJ2-3; D is possibly TRBD2 (6 bases). This CDR3 contains 15 residues. In germline, CDR1 is MDHEN, CDR2 SYDVKM. V shed 0 bases and J shed 4 bases, with 11 bases lying between them. CDR3 amino acids: CASSLWGGRADTQYF. The DNA of the CDR3 is TGTGCCAGCAGTTTATGGGGGGGACGGGCAGATACGCAGTATTTT.

As DNA, the CDR3 is TGTGCCAGCAGCGCGAGCGGGGGTAGCACAGATACGCAGTATTTT. This translates into CASSASGGSTDTQYF. This chain joins TRBV9 and TRBJ2-3; 8 bases agree with TRBD2. V dropped 3 bases and J dropped 0; count of bases not matched to a gene: 3. The CDR3 totals 15 residues. The germline gives CDR1 SGDLS, CDR2 YYNGEE. Full variable domain (rest looked up from reference TRBV9 and TRBJ2-3): DSGVTQTPKHLITATGQRVTLRCSPRSGDLSVYWYQQSLDQGLQFLIQYYNGEERAKGNILERFSAQQFPDLHSELNLSSLELGDSALYFCASSASGGSTDTQYFGPGTRLTVL.

In this sample, this clone turned up a few times. The V gene is TRBV2, the J gene TRBJ1-1, with D unclear. This CDR3 has 12 residues. The V gene's germline CDR1 is SNHLY and CDR2 FYNNEI. V was trimmed by 7 bases and J by 2 bases, leaving 8 bases between them. CDR3 coding DNA: TGTGCCAGCATAGACATCAACACTGAAGCTTTCTTT. Protein: CASIDINTEAFF. The entire variable domain, with the rest obtained from reference TRBV2 and TRBJ1-1, is as follows: EPEVTQTPSHQVTQMGQEVILRCVPISNHLYFYWYRQILGQKVEFLVSFYNNEISEKSEIFDDQFSVERPDGSNFTLKIRSTKLEDSAMYFCASIDINTEAFFGQGTRLTVV.

The chain links TRBV7-3 to TRBJ2-1; a weak D match, TRBD2 (5 bases). This CDR3 contains 12 residues. The germline V gene has CDR1 SGHTA and CDR2 FQGTGA. V lost 4 bases and J 8 bases, leaving 9 bases between the germline ends. The CDR3 is CASSSSRDEQFF. CDR3 nucleotides: TGTGCCAGCAGCTCATCGAGGGATGAGCAGTTCTTC.